This TCR beta chain was documented in a study of blood T cell repertoires in COVID-19 (dated by TCRdb to the early 2020s). Broadly, across the study: Samples from collaborators originated in the United States, Italy and Spain and spanned both the acute and convalescent phases of COVID-19. The prospective study material was composed of cDNA or gDNA derived from T cells, B-cell-depleted T cells, or PBMCs. Deeply sampled blood TCRbeta repertoires from subjects exposed to, actively infected with, or recovered from COVID-19 were included in the dataset. A freely available public database, intended as a resource for researchers studying the immune response to SARS-CoV-2, is where the repertoires were released. Samples were obtained from the ongoing ImmuneRACE study (first 160 participants) and from 950 to 1,500 subjects provided by 6 global collaborators. Sample metadata almost always included a de-identified subject ID, COVID-19 status, age in years and sex. Where HLA class I and class II types were available, the types were taken from metadata supplied by the sample provider, not from assay-based typing. On the study overall, not on this receptor specifically: Clinical and demographic metadata were provided uncurated, with the amount varying by source and participant.

Each collaborating institution followed its own protocols to collect whole blood in K2EDTA tubes. For TCRbeta analysis, collaborators shipped samples in one of three forms: frozen whole blood, isolated PBMCs, or DNA extracted from either of those sample types. The immunoSEQ Assay, a bias-controlled multiplex PCR, was used to amplify TCRbeta CDR3 regions from genomic DNA. The published analysis was carried out like this. Nucleated cell counts per sample were estimated from amplification of reference gene primers within the assay. To quantify the absolute abundance of each unique TCRbeta CDR3 rearrangement, sequence reads were collapsed and filtered. For each sample, productive Simpson clonality was calculated as the square root of Simpson's diversity index over productive rearrangements. TCRdb obtained this table from immuneACCESS and retained in-frame rearrangements with V and J assigned. These tables miss some clones; where compared with another copy, unresolved V genes account for less than half of the shortfall, and the remainder is unexplained. The DNA gave D and trimming, while V, J and clone size come from that table. A total of 85,000 to 100,000 clones appear in this sample, 75% to 95% of them only once. About 1.7% of the sample belongs to the ten largest clones.

The CDR3 runs 16 amino acids, cysteine and phenylalanine included. Just CDR3 DNA is preserved here, 48 bases in frame from base 1. The V end gives up 4 bases and the J end 3 bases, leaving 12 bases in the junction not matched to a gene. The germline V gene (reference sequence) sets CDR1 to SGHNT and CDR2 to YYREEE. Details on this clone: What this receptor recognizes is not known. No per-base quality is available; no much larger clone lies one base away.

The receptor comes from a man aged 60 to 75 with acute or convalescent COVID-19. Sequences were obtained from peripheral blood. The chain is made from TRBV5-4 and TRBJ1-1; TRBD1 agrees with 7 junctional bases. CDR3 sequence: CASSVEGGQLHTEAFF. In nucleotide form, the sequence is TGTGCCAGCAGCGTGGAAGGGGGACAGCTCCACACTGAAGCTTTCTTT.